This entry lists 2 T cell receptor beta chains sequenced from one sample in a study of CXCR3-negative and CXCR3-positive naive CD8 T cells. Study-level points and caveats: TRB CDR3 hydrophobicity was greater in CXCR3-positive naive cells than in CXCR3-negative naive cells.

All TRB cDNA libraries came from 5' RACE performed with UMI labels. Following a re-call of the 5' RACE reads, TCRdb has one entry per CDR3 protein and lacks DNA. This sample lists 90,000 to 150,000 distinct CDR3 sequences; its ten largest clones have around 0.38%. Antigen specificity for these receptors is unknown. The specimen sequenced was naive CXCR3+ CD8+ T cells from blood. Noted subset: CD45RO-CCR7+CD27+CD95- naive CD8+ T cells expressing CXCR3 (TNR3+). Receptors originate from a human donor in good health. Some clones in this sample may be carry-over from other donors' samples.

V gene TRBV16 combines with J gene TRBJ2-5; no DNA is available, so the TRBD2 call from TCRdb remains unchecked. Germline CDR1 reads KGHSY; CDR2 reads FQNENV. CDR3 length: 14 amino acids. CDR3 protein: CASSQGRGGETQYF.

The chain couples TRBV19 to TRBJ2-1; no DNA is available, so the TRBD2 call from TCRdb remains unchecked. The CDR3 runs 14 residues. Germline V gene lookup returns CDR1 LNHDA and CDR2 SQIVND (reference sequence). The CDR3 is CASRTSGGHNEQFF.